These 26 T cell receptor beta chains originate from one sample sequenced in a study of low-dose radiotherapy and immunotherapy resistance in tumors. Amplification, which lasted roughly 20 PCR cycles, used a constant-region primer and V-primer adapter to amplify TCRs. Via MiXCR, TCRdb re-called the reads, giving one row per CDR3 protein. The repertoire has 40,000 to 65,000 distinct CDR3 sequences, roughly 33% of them found once; the top ten carry around 8%. The time point was: after trial treatment. Treatment noted: LDRT plus nivolumab, ipilimumab, low-dose cyclophosphamide and aspirin (RACIN trial). The source was PBMCs, collected after low-dose radiotherapy plus immunotherapy. These receptors originate from a male donor with rectosigmoid adenocarcinoma.

This CDR3 is CASQAYTEAFF. For the CDR3, the DNA is TGTGCCAGCCAAGCCTACACTGAAGCTTTCTTT. V gene TRBV28 combines with J gene TRBJ1-1; D is unresolved. The V gene lost 8 bases and the J gene lost 3 bases, with 7 bases spanning the gap. The CDR3 contains 11 residues. Germline V lookup: CDR1 MDHEN, CDR2 SYDVKM.

This clonotype was seen many times. The V call is TRBV5-4, the J call TRBJ1-1; tentative D call: TRBD1 (5 bases). The CDR3 spans 12 residues. The V gene lost 2 bases and the J gene lost 8 bases, with 10 bases spanning the gap. Germline V gene sequence: CDR1 SGHNT, CDR2 YYREEE (reference sequence). In DNA form, the CDR3 reads TGTGCCAGCAGCTTCTATCGACAGGAAGCTTTCTTT. Translation gives CASSFYRQEAFF.

The chain uses TRBV28 and TRBJ2-5; tentative D call: TRBD2 (7 bases). The CDR3 extends over 15 amino acids. Germline V lookup: CDR1 MDHEN, CDR2 SYDVKM. V dropped 3 bases and J dropped 5 bases, with 16 bases sitting between them. CDR3 sequence (DNA): TGTGCCAGCAGTTTGGAACGGGGGGCTCTCGAGACCCAGTACTTC. Encoded protein: CASSLERGALETQYF.

By its share, this clonotype is medium-sized. The chain joins TRBV28 to TRBJ2-1; D assignment may be TRBD1 or TRBD2 (6 bases each). CDR3 size: 16 residues. The V and J ends lost 3 bases and 4 bases respectively, with 16 bases between them. CDR1 and CDR2 from the germline V gene are MDHEN and SYDVKM. The CDR3 loop reads CASSLGAGAGYNEQFF. The CDR3 nucleotides read TGTGCCAGCAGTTTGGGGGCAGGTGCGGGATACAATGAGCAGTTCTTC.

Many counts were recorded for this clonotype. The rearrangement links TRBV4-3 to TRBJ1-5; D is perhaps TRBD1 (6 bases). The germline CDR1 and CDR2 sequences are LGHNA and YSLEER. V shed 3 bases and J shed 6 bases, with 12 bases lying between them. The CDR3 has 14 residues. The CDR3 DNA reads as TGCGCCAGCAGCCATGAACAGGGCAGTCAGCCCCAGCATTTT. This translates into CASSHEQGSQPQHF.

In the case of this clonotype: This may stem from a read error, because a much larger clone lies one nucleotide away. The chain carries TRBV7-3 and TRBJ2-1; 9 bases are a match to TRBD1. The V gene end was trimmed by 4 bases and the J gene end by 13 bases; junction bases not matched to a gene: 11. Germline V gene lookup returns CDR1 SGHTA and CDR2 FQGTGA. This CDR3 has 14 amino acids. The CDR3 DNA sequence: TGTGCCAGCAGCTCAACGGGACAGGGCGGGACCCAGTTCTTC. It is translated as CASSSTGQGGTQFF.

This chain links TRBV3-1 with TRBJ2-7, with D possibly being TRBD2 (5 bases). The CDR3 has 15 amino acids. The V end lost 4 bases, the J end lost 0 bases, and 13 bases lay between the germline ends. Germline-derived CDR1 and CDR2 are LGHDT and YNNKEL (reference sequence). Here the CDR3 reads CASSLGLSSSYEQYF. CDR3 nucleotides: TGTGCCAGCAGCCTCGGACTGTCGAGCTCCTACGAGCAGTACTTC.

This clonotype has a count of ten or more. This chain uses TRBV4-1 with TRBJ2-1, with D hard to call. Per germline, CDR1 MGHRA and CDR2 YSYEKL. The ends were cut back, 0 bases at V and 0 bases at J, with 9 bases in the middle. The CDR3 is made up of 16 amino acids. The CDR3 bases are TGCGCCAGCAGCCAAGAAGGTCTAGGCTCCTACAATGAGCAGTTCTTC. Amino acids: CASSQEGLGSYNEQFF.

The chain recombines TRBV7-2 with TRBJ1-2, with no clear D. Germline V gives CDR1 SGHTA, CDR2 FQGNSA. This CDR3 has 13 amino acids. Trimming took off 3 bases at V and 4 bases at J, with 9 bases between the two ends. CDR3 sequence (DNA): TGTGCCAGCAGCTTCGAGCCAGGCTATGGCTACACCTTC. Protein product: CASSFEPGYGYTF. Supplemented by reference TRBV7-2 and TRBJ1-2, the full variable domain reads GAGVSQSPSNKVTEKGKDVELRCDPISGHTALYWYRQSLGQGLEFLIYFQGNSAPDKSGLPSDRFSAERTGGSVSTLTIQRTQQEDSAVYLCASSFEPGYGYTFGSGTRLTVV.

In regard to this clonotype: Since a far larger clone is one base different, this is likely a read error. This chain connects TRBV6-6 to TRBJ1-1; possibly TRBD1 for D (5 bases). The CDR3 runs 12 residues. The V gene lost 6 bases and the J gene lost 3 bases, with 8 bases spanning the gap. Germline values: CDR1 MNHNY, CDR2 SVGAGI (reference sequence). This CDR3 reads CASSREDTEAFF. The CDR3 nucleotides read TGTGCCAGCAGCAGGGAGGACACTGAAGCTTTCTTT.

Many counts were recorded for this clonotype. J is TRBJ2-3 and V is TRBV20-1; D perhaps matches TRBD2 (6 bases). V was trimmed by 6 bases and J by 7 bases, leaving 14 bases between them. From germline, CDR1 is DFQATT and CDR2 SNEGSKA (reference sequence). The CDR3 consists of 12 residues. CDR3 protein: CSAPPGGYTQYF. For the CDR3, the DNA is TGCAGTGCGCCCCCTGGGGGGTATACGCAGTATTTT.

This clonotype was recorded at least ten times. V usage is TRBV7-2 and J usage is TRBJ2-2, with 10 bases aligning to TRBD2. Germline values: CDR1 SGHTA, CDR2 FQGNSA. The CDR3 runs to 15 residues. Unmatched junction bases numbered 3, after V lost 2 bases and J lost 6 bases. Here the CDR3 reads CASSLTLAGSGELFF. DNA of the CDR3: TGTGCCAGCAGCTTAACACTAGCGGGGTCCGGGGAGCTGTTTTTT.

This clonotype has a single count. The chain is built from TRBV5-1 and TRBJ2-7, with D maybe TRBD1 (5 bases). Trimming removed 3 bases from V and 2 bases from J, with 12 bases in between. There are 14 residues in the CDR3. Germline CDR1 and CDR2: SGHRS and YFSETQ. CDR3 coding DNA: TGCGCCAGCAGCTCCACAGGCCCAACCTACGAGCAGTACTTC. This encodes CASSSTGPTYEQYF.

This clonotype has at least ten counts. The chain has TRBV20-1 and TRBJ1-4; 7 bases map to TRBD1. V shed 5 bases and J 4 bases; nucleotides not matched to a gene: 4. The CDR3 consists of 13 residues. Germline CDR1 is DFQATT and CDR2 is SNEGSKA (reference sequence). The CDR3 coding sequence is TGCAGTGCTCTAACAGGGGATAATGAAAAACTGTTTTTT. This encodes CSALTGDNEKLFF.

This chain uses TRBV4-3 with TRBJ2-2, with 11 bases aligning to TRBD1. The CDR3 loop spans 16 amino acids. Looked up from germline, CDR1 is LGHNA and CDR2 is YSLEER. V shed 2 bases and J 3 bases; nucleotides not matched to a gene: 2. CDR3 bases: TGCGCCAGCAGCCAATTGGGACAGGGGGACACCGGGGAGCTGTTTTTT. Protein: CASSQLGQGDTGELFF.

This clonotype has ten or more counts. The chain is built from TRBV6-2 or TRBV6-3 and TRBJ2-5, with D unresolved. Germline-derived CDR1 and CDR2 are MNHEY and SVGEGT. V was cut by 3 bases and J by 5 bases, with 16 bases left in between. The CDR3 covers 15 residues. The CDR3 DNA follows: TGTGCCAGCAGTTATTCCGGCAACCCGGAGGAGACCCAGTACTTC. Its translation: CASSYSGNPEETQYF.

V is TRBV5-4 and J is TRBJ1-4, with D tentatively TRBD1 (5 bases). The CDR3 totals 16 residues. The germline gives CDR1 SGHNT, CDR2 YYREEE (reference sequence). V dropped 0 bases and J dropped 1 base, with 10 bases sitting between them. CDR3 sequence: CASSLGGGRTNEKLFF. The CDR3 DNA is TGTGCCAGCAGCTTGGGCGGGGGACGAACTAATGAAAAACTGTTTTTT.

V gene TRBV5-5 combines with J gene TRBJ2-5, with D maybe TRBD1 (7 bases). Germline-derived CDR1 and CDR2 are SGHKS and YYEKEE (reference sequence). Trimming pared 0 bases from V and 1 base from J, leaving 13 bases between. The CDR3 is 16 residues long. CDR3: CASSLGVQGGQETQYF. As DNA, the CDR3 is TGTGCCAGCAGCTTGGGGGTTCAGGGGGGCCAAGAGACCCAGTACTTC.

This clonotype came up a few times. V and J are TRBV27 and TRBJ1-3, with D possibly TRBD1 on 6 matching bases. Trimming removed 6 bases from V and 0 bases from J, with 12 bases in between. The CDR3 totals 15 residues. The V gene's germline CDR1 is MNHEY and CDR2 SMNVEV (reference sequence). In nucleotides, the CDR3 is TGTGCCAGCAGGGGGGACACAAACTCTGGAAACACCATATATTTT. It is translated as CASRGDTNSGNTIYF.

This clonotype was detected many times. The chain couples TRBV6-2 or TRBV6-3 to TRBJ1-2, with D uncertain. Trimming left V 6 bases short and J 2 bases short, with 16 bases between. This CDR3 has 15 residues. The germline gives CDR1 MNHEY, CDR2 SVGEGT. In nucleotides, the CDR3 is TGTGCCAGCAGCGACATTAGGACGGACAACTATGGCTACACCTTC. This sequence encodes CASSDIRTDNYGYTF.

This clonotype was recorded many times. The J gene is TRBJ2-3, the V gene TRBV11-3; 7 bases are shared with TRBD2. The germline CDR1 and CDR2 sequences are SGHNT and YENEEA. The CDR3 is made up of 22 amino acids. V was clipped by 1 base and J by 2 bases; unmatched bases: 24. DNA for the CDR3: TGTGCCAGCAGCTTAGGTCCGGGACGGCAAGCGGGATCTTACTCTTTCACAGATACGCAGTATTTT. It specifies CASSLGPGRQAGSYSFTDTQYF.

This clonotype was seen a few times. The chain uses TRBV20-1 and TRBJ2-5; 7 bases match TRBD2. V was clipped by 3 bases and J by 5 bases; unmatched bases: 6. The CDR3 runs to 13 residues. CDR1 and CDR2 from the germline V gene are DFQATT and SNEGSKA (reference sequence). DNA for the CDR3: TGCAGTGCTAGCGCGGGAGATGGGGAGACCCAGTACTTC. The encoded protein is CSASAGDGETQYF.

This clonotype was seen a single time. As DNA, the CDR3 is TGTGCCAGCAGTCAACGGACAGGTTCCTATAATTCACCCCTCCACTTT. Protein: CASSQRTGSYNSPLHF. The gene calls are TRBV6-2 or TRBV6-3 and TRBJ1-6; 7 bases fit TRBD1. Germline V gene lookup returns CDR1 MNHEY and CDR2 SVGEGT. The CDR3 totals 16 residues. Trimming took 5 bases from V and 1 from J; bases not matched to a gene: 5.

This clonotype was picked up many times. The V call is TRBV14, the J call TRBJ2-1, with a tentative D call TRBD2 (6 bases). Trimming removed 0 bases at V and 11 bases at J, with 14 bases between. CDR3 length equals 14 residues. Germline V lookup: CDR1 SGHDN, CDR2 FVKESK. The CDR3 coding sequence is TGTGCCAGCAGCCAAGATCATGCAGGGACTCAGCAGTTCTTC. Residues: CASSQDHAGTQQFF.

This clonotype was observed a few times. The gene calls are TRBV29-1 and TRBJ2-3; D is possibly TRBD1 (5 bases). Trimming removed 4 bases at V and 1 base at J, with 12 bases between. The CDR3 runs to 14 residues. Germline V gene sequence: CDR1 SQVTM, CDR2 ANQGSEA. CDR3 residues: CSVVRQGGTDTQYF. In nucleotides, the CDR3 is TGCAGCGTTGTCAGGCAGGGCGGCACAGATACGCAGTATTTT.

CDR3 nucleotide sequence: TGTGCCAGCTCACCACCTACAGGGGGAGGTACTGAAGCTTTCTTT. It yields the protein CASSPPTGGGTEAFF. V and J are TRBV18 and TRBJ1-1; 8 bases are shared with TRBD1. This CDR3 contains 15 residues. Germline V gene sequence: CDR1 KGHSH, CDR2 LQKENI. V shed 0 bases, J shed 5 bases, and the junction held 5 bases outside the gene matches.